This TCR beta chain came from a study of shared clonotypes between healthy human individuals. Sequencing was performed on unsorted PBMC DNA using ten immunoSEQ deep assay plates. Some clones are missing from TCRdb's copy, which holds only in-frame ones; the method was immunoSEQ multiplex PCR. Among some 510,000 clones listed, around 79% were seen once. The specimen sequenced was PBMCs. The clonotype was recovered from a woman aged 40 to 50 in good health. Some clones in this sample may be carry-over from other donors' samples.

The CDR3 sequence: CASSQDYSGSPYEQYF. The CDR3 DNA sequence: TGTGCCAGCAGCCAAGATTATAGCGGGAGTCCCTACGAGCAGTACTTC. V is TRBV4-2 and J is TRBJ2-7; TRBD2 agrees at 9 bases. Germline V gene lookup returns CDR1 LGHNA and CDR2 YNFKEQ. The V and J ends lost 0 bases and 2 bases, in that order; junction bases with no gene match: 5. The CDR3 sequence is 16 residues long.